This entry is about one TCR beta chain. The antigen is not known. These data are taken from a study of cytomegalovirus exposure and HLA in healthy donors. Study results and limitations: Later genetic work tied a missense DCLRE1C variant to beta-chain V and J trimming. Prior analysis indicated that the majority of TCR beta V segments exhibited productivity approximately 87% or approximately 30% of the time.

13 Jbeta primers and 60 Vbeta primers were used for the PCR. In the authors' methods: An analysis that came later counted 70 million to 100 million unique TCR beta chains, some 11 million shared. Profiled with immunoSEQ multiplex PCR; TCRdb holds only in-frame clones, not every one. V and J calls plus clone size are reproduced from that table; the DNA served to infer D and trimming. In the table there are around 150,000 clones, approximately 80% of which are singletons. Unmatched junction bases numbered 2, after V lost 3 bases and J lost 5 bases. Germline CDR1 reads SEHNR; CDR2 reads FQNEAQ (reference sequence). CDR3 length: 14 amino acids.

This chain uses TRBV7-9 with TRBJ1-5; 9 bases align to TRBD1. The clonotype was recovered from a male donor in good health and CMV-seronegative. Source material: PBMCs. CDR3 DNA: TGTGCCAGCAGCTTGGGGACAGGGCATCAGCCCCAGCATTTT. This gives the protein CASSLGTGHQPQHF.